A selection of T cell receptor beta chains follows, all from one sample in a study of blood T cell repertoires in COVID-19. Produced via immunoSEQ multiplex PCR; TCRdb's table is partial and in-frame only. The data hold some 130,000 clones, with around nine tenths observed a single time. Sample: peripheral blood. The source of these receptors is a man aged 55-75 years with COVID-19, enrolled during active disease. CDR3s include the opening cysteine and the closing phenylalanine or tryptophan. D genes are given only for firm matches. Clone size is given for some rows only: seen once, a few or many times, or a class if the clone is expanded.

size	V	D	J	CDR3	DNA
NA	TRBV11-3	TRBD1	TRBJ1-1	CASSNSGTENTEAFF	TGTGCCAGCAGTAATAGCGGGACAGAGAACACTGAAGCTTTCTTT
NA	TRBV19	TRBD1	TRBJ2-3	CASSPRQGTQYF	TGTGCCAGTAGTCCCCGACAGGGCACGCAGTATTTT
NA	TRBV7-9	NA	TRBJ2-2	CASNPTGGELFF	TGTGCCAGCAACCCGACGGGAGGGGAGCTGTTTTTT
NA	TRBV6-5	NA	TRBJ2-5	CASSYSGGIQETQYF	TGTGCCAGCAGTTACTCTGGGGGCATCCAAGAGACCCAGTACTTC
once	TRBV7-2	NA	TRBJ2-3	CASSQLVADTQYF	TGTGCCAGCAGCCAATTAGTTGCAGATACGCAGTATTTT
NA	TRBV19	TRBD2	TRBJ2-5	CASSGTPGGETQYF	TGTGCCAGTAGTGGGACCCCGGGGGGAGAGACCCAGTACTTC
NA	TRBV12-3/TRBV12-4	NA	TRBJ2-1	CASSFTGSEQFF	TGTGCCAGCAGTTTTACGGGGAGTGAGCAGTTCTTC
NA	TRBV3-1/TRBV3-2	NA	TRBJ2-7	CASSRGGAETYEQYF	TGTGCCAGCAGCCGAGGAGGGGCAGAGACCTACGAGCAGTACTTC
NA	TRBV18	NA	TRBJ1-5	CASSPSFGSNQPQHF	TGTGCCAGCTCACCATCCTTCGGTAGCAATCAGCCCCAGCATTTT
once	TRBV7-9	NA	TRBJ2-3	CASSHESGSGTQYF	TGTGCCAGCAGCCATGAGTCGGGGTCCGGTACGCAGTATTTT
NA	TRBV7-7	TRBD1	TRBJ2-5	CASSQISGQGMETQYF	TGTGCCAGCAGCCAAATCTCTGGACAGGGGATGGAGACCCAGTACTTC